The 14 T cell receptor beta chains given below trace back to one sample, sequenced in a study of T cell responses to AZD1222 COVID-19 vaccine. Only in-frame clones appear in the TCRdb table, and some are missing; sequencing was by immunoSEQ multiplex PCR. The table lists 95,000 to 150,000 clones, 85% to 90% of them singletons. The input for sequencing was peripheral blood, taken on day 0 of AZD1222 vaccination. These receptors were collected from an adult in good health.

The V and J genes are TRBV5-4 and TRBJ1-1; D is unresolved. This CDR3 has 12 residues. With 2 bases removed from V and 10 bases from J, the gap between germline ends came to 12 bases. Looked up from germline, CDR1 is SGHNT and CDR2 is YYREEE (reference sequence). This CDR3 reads CASSLGKRVAFF. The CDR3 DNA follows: TGTGCCAGCAGCTTAGGGAAGCGAGTAGCTTTCTTT.

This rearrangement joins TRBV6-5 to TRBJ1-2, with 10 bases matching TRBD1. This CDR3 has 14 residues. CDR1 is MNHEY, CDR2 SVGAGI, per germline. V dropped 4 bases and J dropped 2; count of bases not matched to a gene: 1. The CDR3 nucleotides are TGTGCCAGCAGTTCGACAGGGGGCAACTATGGCTACACCTTC. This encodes CASSSTGGNYGYTF.

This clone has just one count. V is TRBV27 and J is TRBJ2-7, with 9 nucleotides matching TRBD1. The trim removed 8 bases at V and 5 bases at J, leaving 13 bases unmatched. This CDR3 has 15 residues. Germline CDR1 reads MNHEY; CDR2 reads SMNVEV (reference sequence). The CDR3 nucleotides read TGTGCCAGCGGAACCAACGACAGGGGGTTCAACGAGCAGTACTTC. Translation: CASGTNDRGFNEQYF.

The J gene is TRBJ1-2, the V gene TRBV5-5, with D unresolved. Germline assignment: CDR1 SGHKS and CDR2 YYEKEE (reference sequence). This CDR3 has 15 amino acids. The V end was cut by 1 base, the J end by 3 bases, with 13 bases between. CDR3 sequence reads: CASSLLLGPDYGYTF. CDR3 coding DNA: TGTGCCAGCAGCTTGTTGCTGGGCCCGGACTATGGCTACACCTTC.

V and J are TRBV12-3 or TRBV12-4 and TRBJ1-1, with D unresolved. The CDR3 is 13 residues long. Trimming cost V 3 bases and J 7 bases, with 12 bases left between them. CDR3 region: CASSFVGGYEAFF. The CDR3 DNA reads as TGTGCCAGCAGTTTTGTGGGAGGGTATGAAGCTTTCTTT.

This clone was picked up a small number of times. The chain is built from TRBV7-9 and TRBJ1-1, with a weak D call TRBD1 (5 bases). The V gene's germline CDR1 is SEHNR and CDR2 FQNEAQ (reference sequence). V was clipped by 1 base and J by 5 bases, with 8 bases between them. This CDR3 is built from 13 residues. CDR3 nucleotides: TGTGCCAGCAGCTTAGGGGACTATACTGAAGCTTTCTTT. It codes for CASSLGDYTEAFF.

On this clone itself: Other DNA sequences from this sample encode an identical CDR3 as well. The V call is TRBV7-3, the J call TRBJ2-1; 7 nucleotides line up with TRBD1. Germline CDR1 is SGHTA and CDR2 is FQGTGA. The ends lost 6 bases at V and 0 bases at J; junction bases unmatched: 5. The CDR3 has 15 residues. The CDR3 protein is CASSEQGTSYNEQFF. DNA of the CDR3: TGTGCCAGCAGTGAACAGGGGACCTCCTACAATGAGCAGTTCTTC.

The CDR3 DNA reads TGTGCCAGCAGGACTGGGGGGATCTCCTATAATTCACCCCTCCACTTT. Amino acid sequence: CASRTGGISYNSPLHF. J is TRBJ1-6 and V is TRBV27; maybe TRBD1 (5 bases). V lost 6 bases and J 0 bases, leaving 12 bases between the germline ends. There are 16 residues in the CDR3. Looked up from germline, CDR1 is MNHEY and CDR2 is SMNVEV (reference sequence).

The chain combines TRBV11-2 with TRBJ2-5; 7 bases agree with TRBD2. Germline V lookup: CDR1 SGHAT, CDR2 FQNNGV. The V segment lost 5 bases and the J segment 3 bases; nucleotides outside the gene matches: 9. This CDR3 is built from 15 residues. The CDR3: CASSPWGGGEETQYF. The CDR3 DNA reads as TGTGCCAGCAGCCCATGGGGGGGAGGTGAAGAGACCCAGTACTTC.

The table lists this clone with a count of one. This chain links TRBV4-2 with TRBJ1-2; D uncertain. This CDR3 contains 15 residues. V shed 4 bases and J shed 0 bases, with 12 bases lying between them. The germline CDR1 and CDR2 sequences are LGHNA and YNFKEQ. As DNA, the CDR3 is TGTGCCAGCAGCCCGGAGACACAGTCTAACTATGGCTACACCTTC. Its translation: CASSPETQSNYGYTF.

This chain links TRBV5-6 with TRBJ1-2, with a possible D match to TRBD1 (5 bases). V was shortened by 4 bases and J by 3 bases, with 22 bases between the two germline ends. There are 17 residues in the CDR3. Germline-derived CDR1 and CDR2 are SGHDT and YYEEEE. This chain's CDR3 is CASSILGDGHLDYGYTF. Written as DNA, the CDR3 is TGTGCCAGCAGCATTCTCGGGGACGGACACCTTGACTATGGCTACACCTTC.

The CDR3 sequence: CASSWGNEKLFF. In DNA form, the CDR3 reads TGCGCCAGCAGCTGGGGGAATGAAAAACTGTTTTTT. J is TRBJ1-4 and V is TRBV5-1, with D possibly TRBD1 on 5 matching bases. The V end was cut by 3 bases, the J end by 5 bases, with 5 bases between. Germline V gene data show CDR1 as SGHRS and CDR2 as YFSETQ. This CDR3 region has 12 residues.

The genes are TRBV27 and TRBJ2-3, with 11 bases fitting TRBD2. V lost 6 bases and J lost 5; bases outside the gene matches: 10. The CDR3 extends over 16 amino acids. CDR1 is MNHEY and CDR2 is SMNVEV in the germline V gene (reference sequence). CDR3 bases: TGTGCCAGCAGGACCCTGACTAGCGGGGCGCGAGATACGCAGTATTTT. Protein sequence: CASRTLTSGARDTQYF.

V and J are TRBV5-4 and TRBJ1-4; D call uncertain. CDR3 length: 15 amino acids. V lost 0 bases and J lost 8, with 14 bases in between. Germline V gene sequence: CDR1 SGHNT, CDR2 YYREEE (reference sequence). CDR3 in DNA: TGTGCCAGCAGCTTGGGGCCCGCGAAGGAGGAAAAACTGTTTTTT. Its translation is CASSLGPAKEEKLFF.